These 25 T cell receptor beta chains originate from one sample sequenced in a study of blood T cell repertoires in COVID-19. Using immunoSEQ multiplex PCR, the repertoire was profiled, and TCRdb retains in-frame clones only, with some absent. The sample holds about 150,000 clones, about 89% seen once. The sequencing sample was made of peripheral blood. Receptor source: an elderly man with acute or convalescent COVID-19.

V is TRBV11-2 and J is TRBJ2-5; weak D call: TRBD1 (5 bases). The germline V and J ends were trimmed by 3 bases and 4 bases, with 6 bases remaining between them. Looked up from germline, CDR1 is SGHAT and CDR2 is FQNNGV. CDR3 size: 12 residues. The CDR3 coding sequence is TGTGCCAGCAGCTTTAGGGGAGAGACCCAGTACTTC. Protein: CASSFRGETQYF. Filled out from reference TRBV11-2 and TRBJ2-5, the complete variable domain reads EAGVAQSPRYKIIEKRQSVAFWCNPISGHATLYWYQQILGQGPKLLIQFQNNGVVDDSQLPKDRFSAERLKGVDSTLKIQPAKLEDSAVYLCASSFRGETQYFGPGTRLLVL.

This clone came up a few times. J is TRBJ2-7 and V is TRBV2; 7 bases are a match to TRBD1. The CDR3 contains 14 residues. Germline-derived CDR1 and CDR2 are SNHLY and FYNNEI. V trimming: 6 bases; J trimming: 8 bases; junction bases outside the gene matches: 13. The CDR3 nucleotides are TGTGCCAGCAGGGGTAGGGGGCCCCCTACGAAGCAGTACTTC. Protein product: CASRGRGPPTKQYF. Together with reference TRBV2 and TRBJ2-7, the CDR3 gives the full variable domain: EPEVTQTPSHQVTQMGQEVILRCVPISNHLYFYWYRQILGQKVEFLVSFYNNEISEKSEIFDDQFSVERPDGSNFTLKIRSTKLEDSAMYFCASRGRGPPTKQYFGPGTRLTVT.

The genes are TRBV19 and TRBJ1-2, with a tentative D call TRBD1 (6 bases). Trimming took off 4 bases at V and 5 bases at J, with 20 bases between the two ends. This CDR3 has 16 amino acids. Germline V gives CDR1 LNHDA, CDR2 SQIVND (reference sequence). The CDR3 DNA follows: TGTGCCAGTAGTACCGCTCGTTACGGGGGGGCATATGGCTACACCTTC. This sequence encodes CASSTARYGGAYGYTF.

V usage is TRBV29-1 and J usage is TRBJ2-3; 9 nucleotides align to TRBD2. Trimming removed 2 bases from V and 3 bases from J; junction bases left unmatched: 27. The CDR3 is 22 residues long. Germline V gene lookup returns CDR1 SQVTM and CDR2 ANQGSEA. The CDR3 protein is CSVEPGPLSGSDWRHSTDTQYF. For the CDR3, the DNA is TGCAGCGTTGAACCAGGCCCCCTTAGCGGGAGTGACTGGAGGCATAGTACAGATACGCAGTATTTT.

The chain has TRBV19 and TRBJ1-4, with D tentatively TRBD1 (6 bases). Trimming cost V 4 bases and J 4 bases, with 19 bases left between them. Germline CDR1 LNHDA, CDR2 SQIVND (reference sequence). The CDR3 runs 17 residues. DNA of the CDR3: TGTGCCAGTAGTACCCCCGGGCAGGGGAACGATAATGAAAAACTGTTTTTT. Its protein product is CASSTPGQGNDNEKLFF.

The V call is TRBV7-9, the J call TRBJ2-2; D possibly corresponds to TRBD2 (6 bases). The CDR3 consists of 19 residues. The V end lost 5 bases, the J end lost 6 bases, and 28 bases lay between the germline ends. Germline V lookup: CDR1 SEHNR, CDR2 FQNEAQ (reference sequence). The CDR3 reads CASSQVAFNLANFPGELFF. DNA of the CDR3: TGTGCCAGCAGCCAAGTAGCATTCAATCTAGCGAATTTTCCCGGGGAGCTGTTTTTT.

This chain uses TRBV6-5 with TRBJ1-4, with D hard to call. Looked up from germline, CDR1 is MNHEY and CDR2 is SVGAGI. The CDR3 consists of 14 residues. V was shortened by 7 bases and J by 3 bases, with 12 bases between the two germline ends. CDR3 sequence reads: CASKTGSANEKLFF. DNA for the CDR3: TGTGCCAGCAAGACGGGGTCCGCTAATGAAAAACTGTTTTTT.

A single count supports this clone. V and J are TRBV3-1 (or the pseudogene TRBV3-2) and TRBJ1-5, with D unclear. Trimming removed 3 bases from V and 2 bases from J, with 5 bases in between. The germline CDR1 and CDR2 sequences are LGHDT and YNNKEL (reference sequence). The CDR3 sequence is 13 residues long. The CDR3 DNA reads TGTGCCAGCAGCCAGGGCGGCAATCAGCCCCAGCATTTT. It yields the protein CASSQGGNQPQHF.

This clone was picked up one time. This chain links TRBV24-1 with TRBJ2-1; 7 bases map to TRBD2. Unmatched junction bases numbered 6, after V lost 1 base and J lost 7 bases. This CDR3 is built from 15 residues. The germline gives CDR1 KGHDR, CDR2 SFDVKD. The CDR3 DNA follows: TGTGCCACCAGTGATTTCGCGGGAGTCGTAAATGAGCAGTTCTTC. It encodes CATSDFAGVVNEQFF.

The CDR3 coding sequence is TGTGCCAGTGATGCTTGGCAAGAGGCTCCTAACTATGGCTACACCTTC. Translated: CASDAWQEAPNYGYTF. This rearrangement joins TRBV28 to TRBJ1-2; D is undetermined. The V and J ends lost 9 bases and 0 bases respectively, with 20 bases between them. CDR1 MDHEN and CDR2 SYDVKM come from the germline V gene. The CDR3 is 16 amino acids.

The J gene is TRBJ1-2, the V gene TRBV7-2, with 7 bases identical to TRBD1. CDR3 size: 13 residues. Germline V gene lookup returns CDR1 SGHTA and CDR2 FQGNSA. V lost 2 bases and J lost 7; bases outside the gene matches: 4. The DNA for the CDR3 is TGTGCCAGCAGCTTAAGTAGGGACAGTGGCTACACCTTC. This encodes CASSLSRDSGYTF.

Written as DNA, the CDR3 is TGCGCCAGCAGCTTCACAGAAAATTCACCCCTCCACTTT. Translated, it gives CASSFTENSPLHF. This rearrangement joins TRBV5-1 to TRBJ1-6, with D unclear. The germline V gene has CDR1 SGHRS and CDR2 YFSETQ. The germline V and J ends were trimmed by 2 bases and 7 bases, with 7 bases remaining between them. The CDR3 is 13 residues long.

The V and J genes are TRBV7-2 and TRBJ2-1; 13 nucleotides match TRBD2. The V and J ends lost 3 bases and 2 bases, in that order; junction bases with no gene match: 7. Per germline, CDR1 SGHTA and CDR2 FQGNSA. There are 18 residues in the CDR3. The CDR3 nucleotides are TGTGCCAGCAGCTTTCGACCGGGACTAGCGGGGCCCTACAATGAGCAGTTCTTC. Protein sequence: CASSFRPGLAGPYNEQFF.

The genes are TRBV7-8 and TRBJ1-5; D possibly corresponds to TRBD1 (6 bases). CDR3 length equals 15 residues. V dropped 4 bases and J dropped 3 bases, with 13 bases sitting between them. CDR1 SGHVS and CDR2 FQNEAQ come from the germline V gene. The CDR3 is CASSSLGQSNQPQHF. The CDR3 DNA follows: TGTGCCAGCAGCTCATTAGGACAGTCCAATCAGCCCCAGCATTTT.

The CDR3 DNA is TGCGCCAGCAGCTATCTGAGCGGGGAGAACACCGGGGAGCTGTTTTTT. This codes for CASSYLSGENTGELFF. The gene calls are TRBV5-1 and TRBJ2-2; 7 bases are a match to TRBD2. The V gene's germline CDR1 is SGHRS and CDR2 YFSETQ. Unmatched junction bases numbered 6, after V lost 3 bases and J lost 1 base. The CDR3 covers 16 residues.

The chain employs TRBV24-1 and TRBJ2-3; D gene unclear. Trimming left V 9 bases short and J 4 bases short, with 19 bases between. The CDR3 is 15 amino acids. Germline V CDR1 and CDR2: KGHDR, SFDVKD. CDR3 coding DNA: TGTGCCACCGCTCCGCCTGGCTCATTATCAGATACGCAGTATTTT. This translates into CATAPPGSLSDTQYF.

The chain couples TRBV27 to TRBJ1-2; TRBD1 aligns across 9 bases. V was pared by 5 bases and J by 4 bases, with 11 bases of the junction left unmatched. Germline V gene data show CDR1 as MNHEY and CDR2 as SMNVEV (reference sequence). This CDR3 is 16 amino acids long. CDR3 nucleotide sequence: TGTGCCAGCAGTCCCGGGACAGGGAAGGTGGGCTATGGCTACACCTTC. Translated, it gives CASSPGTGKVGYGYTF.

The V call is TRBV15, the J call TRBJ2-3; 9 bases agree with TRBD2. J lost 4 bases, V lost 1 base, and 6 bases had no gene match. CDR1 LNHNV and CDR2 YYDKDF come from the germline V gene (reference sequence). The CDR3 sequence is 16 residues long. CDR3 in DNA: TGTGCCACCAGCAGAGCGGGACTAGCACGGGCAGATACGCAGTATTTT. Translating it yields CATSRAGLARADTQYF.

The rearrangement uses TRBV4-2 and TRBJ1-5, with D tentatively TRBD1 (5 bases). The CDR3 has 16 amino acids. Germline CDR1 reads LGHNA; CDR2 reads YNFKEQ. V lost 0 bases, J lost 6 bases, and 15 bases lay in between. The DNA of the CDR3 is TGTGCCAGCAGCCAAGATCTACTCAGGGAGGGTCAGCCCCAGCATTTT. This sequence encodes CASSQDLLREGQPQHF.

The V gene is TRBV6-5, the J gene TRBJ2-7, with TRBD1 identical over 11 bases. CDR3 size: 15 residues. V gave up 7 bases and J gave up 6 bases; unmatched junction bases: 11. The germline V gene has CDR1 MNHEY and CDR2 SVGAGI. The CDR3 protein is CASKSGTGGEGEQYF. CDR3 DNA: TGTGCCAGCAAATCCGGGACAGGGGGAGAGGGCGAGCAGTACTTC.

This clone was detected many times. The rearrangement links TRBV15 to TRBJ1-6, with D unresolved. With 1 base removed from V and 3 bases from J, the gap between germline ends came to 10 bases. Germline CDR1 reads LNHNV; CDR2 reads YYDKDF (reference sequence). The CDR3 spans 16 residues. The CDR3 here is CATSRVEVFYNSPLHF. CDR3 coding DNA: TGTGCCACCAGCAGAGTTGAGGTGTTCTATAATTCACCCCTCCACTTT.

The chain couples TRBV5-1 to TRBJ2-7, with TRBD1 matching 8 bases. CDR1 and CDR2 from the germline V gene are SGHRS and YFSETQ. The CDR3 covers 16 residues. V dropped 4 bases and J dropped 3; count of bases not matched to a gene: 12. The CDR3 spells CASSPSGQGAFYEQYF. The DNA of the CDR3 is TGCGCCAGCAGCCCGTCAGGCCAGGGGGCATTCTACGAGCAGTACTTC. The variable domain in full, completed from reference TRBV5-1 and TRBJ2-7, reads KAGVTQTPRYLIKTRGQQVTLSCSPISGHRSVSWYQQTPGQGLQFLFEYFSETQRNKGNFPGRFSGRQFSNSRSEMNVSTLELGDSALYLCASSPSGQGAFYEQYFGPGTRLTVT.

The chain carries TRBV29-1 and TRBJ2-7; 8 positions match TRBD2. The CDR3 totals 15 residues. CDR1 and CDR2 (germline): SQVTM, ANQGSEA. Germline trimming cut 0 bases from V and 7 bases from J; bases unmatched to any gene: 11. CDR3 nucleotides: TGCAGCGTTGAAGATTGGGCGGGAGGATATCGGGAGCAGTACTTC. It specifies CSVEDWAGGYREQYF.

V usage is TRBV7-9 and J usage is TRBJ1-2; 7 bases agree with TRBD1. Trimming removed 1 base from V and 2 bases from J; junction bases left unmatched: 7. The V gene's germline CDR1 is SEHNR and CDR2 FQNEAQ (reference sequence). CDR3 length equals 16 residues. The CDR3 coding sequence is TGTGCCAGCAGCTTAGAGGGACAGAAACCCAACTATGGCTACACCTTC. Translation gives CASSLEGQKPNYGYTF.

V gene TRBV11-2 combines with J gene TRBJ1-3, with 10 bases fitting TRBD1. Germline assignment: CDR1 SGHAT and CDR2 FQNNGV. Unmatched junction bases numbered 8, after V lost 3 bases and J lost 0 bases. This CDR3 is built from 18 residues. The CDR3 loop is CASSFVTGGFSSGNTIYF. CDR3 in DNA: TGTGCCAGCAGCTTTGTGACAGGGGGCTTCAGCTCTGGAAACACCATATATTTT.